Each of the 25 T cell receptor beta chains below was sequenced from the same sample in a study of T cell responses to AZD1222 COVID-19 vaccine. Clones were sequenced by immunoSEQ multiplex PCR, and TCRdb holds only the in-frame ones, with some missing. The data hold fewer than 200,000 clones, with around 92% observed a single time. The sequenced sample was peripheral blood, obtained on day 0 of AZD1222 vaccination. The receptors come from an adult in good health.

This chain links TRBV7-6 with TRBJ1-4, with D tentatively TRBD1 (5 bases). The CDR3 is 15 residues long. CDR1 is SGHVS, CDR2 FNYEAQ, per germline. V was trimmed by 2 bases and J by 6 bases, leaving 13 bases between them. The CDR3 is CASSLRDGPYEKLFF. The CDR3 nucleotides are TGTGCCAGCAGCTTACGGGACGGACCTTATGAAAAACTGTTTTTT.

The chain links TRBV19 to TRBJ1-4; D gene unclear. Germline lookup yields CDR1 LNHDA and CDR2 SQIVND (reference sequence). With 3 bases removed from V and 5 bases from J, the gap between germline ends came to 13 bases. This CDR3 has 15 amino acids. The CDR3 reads CASSIEGRSNEKLFF. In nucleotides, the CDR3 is TGTGCCAGTAGTATCGAAGGACGGTCGAATGAAAAACTGTTTTTT.

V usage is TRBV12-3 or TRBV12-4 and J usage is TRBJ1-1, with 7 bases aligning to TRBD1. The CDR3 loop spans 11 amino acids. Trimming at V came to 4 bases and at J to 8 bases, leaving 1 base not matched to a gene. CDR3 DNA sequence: TGTGCCAGCAGTTCACAGGGGGAAGCTTTCTTT. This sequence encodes CASSSQGEAFF.

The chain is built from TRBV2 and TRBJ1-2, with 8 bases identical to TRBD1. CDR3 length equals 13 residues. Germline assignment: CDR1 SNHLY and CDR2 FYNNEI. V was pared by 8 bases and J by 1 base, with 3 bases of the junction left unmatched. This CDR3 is CASQGANNYGYTF. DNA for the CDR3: TGTGCCAGCCAGGGGGCGAATAACTATGGCTACACCTTC.

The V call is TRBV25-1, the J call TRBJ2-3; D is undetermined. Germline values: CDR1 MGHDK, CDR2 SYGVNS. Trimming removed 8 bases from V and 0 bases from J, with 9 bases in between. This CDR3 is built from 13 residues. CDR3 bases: TGTGCCAGCCAAGGCACTAGCACAGATACGCAGTATTTT. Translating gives CASQGTSTDTQYF.

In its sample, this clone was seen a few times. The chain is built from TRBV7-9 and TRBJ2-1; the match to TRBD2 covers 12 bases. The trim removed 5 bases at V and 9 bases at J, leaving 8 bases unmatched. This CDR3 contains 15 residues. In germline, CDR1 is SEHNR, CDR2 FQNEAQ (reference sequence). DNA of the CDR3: TGTGCCAGCAGCATTGCTAGCGGGAGGGCCGGTGAGCAGTTCTTC. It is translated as CASSIASGRAGEQFF. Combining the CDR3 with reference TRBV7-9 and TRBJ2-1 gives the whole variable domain DTGVSQNPRHKITKRGQNVTFRCDPISEHNRLYWYRQTLGQGPEFLTYFQNEAQLEKSRLLSDRFSAERPKGSFSTLEIQRTEQGDSAMYLCASSIASGRAGEQFFGPGTRLTVL.

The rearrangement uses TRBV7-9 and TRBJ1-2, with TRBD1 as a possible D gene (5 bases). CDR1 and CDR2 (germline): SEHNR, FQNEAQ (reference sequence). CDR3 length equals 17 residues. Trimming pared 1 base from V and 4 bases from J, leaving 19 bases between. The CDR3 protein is CASSLDQGTYNLYGYTF. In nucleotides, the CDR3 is TGTGCCAGCAGCTTAGATCAGGGAACTTACAACCTCTATGGCTACACCTTC.

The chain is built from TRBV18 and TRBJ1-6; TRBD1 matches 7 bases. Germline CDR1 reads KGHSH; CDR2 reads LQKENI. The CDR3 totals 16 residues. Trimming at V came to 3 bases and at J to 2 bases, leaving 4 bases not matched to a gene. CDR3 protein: CASSPRQGTYNSPLHF. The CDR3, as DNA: TGTGCCAGCTCACCCCGACAGGGCACCTATAATTCACCCCTCCACTTT.

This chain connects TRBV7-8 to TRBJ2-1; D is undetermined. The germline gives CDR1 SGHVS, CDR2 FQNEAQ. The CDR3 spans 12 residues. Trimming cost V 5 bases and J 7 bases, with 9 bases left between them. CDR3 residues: CASSPLGNEQFF. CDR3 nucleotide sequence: TGTGCCAGCAGCCCCCTCGGAAATGAGCAGTTCTTC.

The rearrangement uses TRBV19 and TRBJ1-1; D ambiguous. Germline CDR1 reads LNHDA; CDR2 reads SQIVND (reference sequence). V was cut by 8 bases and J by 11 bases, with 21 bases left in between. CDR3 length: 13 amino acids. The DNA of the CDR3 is TGTGCCAGTGGAGACGGGCTACCCATCACTGCTTTCTTT. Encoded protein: CASGDGLPITAFF. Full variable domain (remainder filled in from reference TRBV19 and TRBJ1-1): DGGITQSPKYLFRKEGQNVTLSCEQNLNHDAMYWYRQDPGQGLRLIYYSQIVNDFQKGDIAEGYSVSREKKESFPLTVTSAQKNPTAFYLCASGDGLPITAFFGQGTRLTVV.

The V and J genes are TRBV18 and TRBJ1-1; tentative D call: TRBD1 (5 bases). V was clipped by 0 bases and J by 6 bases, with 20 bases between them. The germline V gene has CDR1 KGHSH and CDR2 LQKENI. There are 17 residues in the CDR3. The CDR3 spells CASSPPNTGGSSAEAFF. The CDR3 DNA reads TGTGCCAGCTCACCACCGAACACGGGGGGATCTAGCGCTGAAGCTTTCTTT.

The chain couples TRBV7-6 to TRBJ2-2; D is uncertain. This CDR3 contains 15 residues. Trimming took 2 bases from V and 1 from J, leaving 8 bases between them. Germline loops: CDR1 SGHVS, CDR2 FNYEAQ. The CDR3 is CASSLRGVNTGELFF. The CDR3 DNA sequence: TGTGCCAGCAGCTTACGTGGGGTGAACACCGGGGAGCTGTTTTTT.

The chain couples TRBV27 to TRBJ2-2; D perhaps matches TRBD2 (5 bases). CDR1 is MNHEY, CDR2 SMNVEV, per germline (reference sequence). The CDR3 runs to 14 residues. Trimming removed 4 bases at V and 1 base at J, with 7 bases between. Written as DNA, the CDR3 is TGTGCCAGCAGTTCCGGGATGAACACCGGGGAGCTGTTTTTT. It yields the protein CASSSGMNTGELFF.

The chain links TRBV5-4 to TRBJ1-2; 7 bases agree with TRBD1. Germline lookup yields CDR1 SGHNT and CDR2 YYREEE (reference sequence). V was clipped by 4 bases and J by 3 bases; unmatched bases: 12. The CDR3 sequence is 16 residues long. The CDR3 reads CASSRGVGTDYYGYTF. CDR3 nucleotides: TGTGCCAGCAGCAGGGGGGTTGGGACAGACTACTATGGCTACACCTTC.

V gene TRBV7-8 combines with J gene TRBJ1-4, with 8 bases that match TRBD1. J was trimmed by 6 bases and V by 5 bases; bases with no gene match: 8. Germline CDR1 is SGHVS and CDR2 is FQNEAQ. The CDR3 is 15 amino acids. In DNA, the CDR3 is TGTGCCAGCAGCAAGATCAGGGGACAGGATGAAAAACTGTTTTTT. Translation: CASSKIRGQDEKLFF. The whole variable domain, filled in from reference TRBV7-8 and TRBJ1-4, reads GAGVSQSPRYKVAKRGQDVALRCDPISGHVSLFWYQQALGQGPEFLTYFQNEAQLDKSGLPSDRFFAERPEGSVSTLKIQRTQQEDSAVYLCASSKIRGQDEKLFFGSGTQLSVL.

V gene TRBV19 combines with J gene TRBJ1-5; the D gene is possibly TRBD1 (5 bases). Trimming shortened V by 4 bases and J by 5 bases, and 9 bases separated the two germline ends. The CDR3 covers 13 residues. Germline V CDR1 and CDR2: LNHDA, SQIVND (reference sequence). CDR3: CASSTAGHQPQHF. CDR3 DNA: TGTGCCAGTAGTACGGCAGGGCATCAGCCCCAGCATTTT.

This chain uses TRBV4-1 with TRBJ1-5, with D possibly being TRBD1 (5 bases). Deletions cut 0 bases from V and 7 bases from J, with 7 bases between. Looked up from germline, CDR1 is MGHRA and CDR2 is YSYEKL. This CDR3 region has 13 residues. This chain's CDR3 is CASSQEGPQPQHF. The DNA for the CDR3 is TGCGCCAGCAGCCAAGAGGGGCCCCAGCCCCAGCATTTT.

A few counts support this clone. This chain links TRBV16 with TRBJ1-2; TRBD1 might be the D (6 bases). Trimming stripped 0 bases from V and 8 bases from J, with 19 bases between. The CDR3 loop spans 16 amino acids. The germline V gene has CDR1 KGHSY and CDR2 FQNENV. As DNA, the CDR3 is TGTGCCAGCAGCCAATCTCCCGGACAGCAAGCGGGGGGCTACACCTTC. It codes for CASSQSPGQQAGGYTF. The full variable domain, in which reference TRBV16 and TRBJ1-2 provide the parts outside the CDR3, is GEEVAQTPKHLVRGEGQKAKLYCAPIKGHSYVFWYQQVLKNEFKFLISFQNENVFDETGMPKERFSAKCLPNSPCSLEIQATKLEDSAVYFCASSQSPGQQAGGYTFGSGTRLTVV.

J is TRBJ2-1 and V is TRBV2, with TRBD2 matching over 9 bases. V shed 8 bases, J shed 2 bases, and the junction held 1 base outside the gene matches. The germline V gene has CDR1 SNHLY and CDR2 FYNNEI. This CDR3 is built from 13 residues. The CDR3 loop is CASERGAYNEQFF. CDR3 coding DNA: TGTGCCAGCGAGCGGGGGGCCTACAATGAGCAGTTCTTC.

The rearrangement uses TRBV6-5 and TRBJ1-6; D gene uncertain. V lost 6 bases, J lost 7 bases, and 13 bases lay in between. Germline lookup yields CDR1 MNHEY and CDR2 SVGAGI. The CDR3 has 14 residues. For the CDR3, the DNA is TGTGCCAGCAGAATGGTGGGTAGAAATTCACCCCTCCACTTT. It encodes CASRMVGRNSPLHF.

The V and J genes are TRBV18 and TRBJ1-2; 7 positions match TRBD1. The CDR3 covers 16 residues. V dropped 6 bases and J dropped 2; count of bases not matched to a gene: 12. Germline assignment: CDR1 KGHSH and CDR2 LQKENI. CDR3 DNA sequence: TGTGCCAGCTCTTCCCAGGGGAGGGGGCCAAACTATGGCTACACCTTC. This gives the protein CASSSQGRGPNYGYTF.

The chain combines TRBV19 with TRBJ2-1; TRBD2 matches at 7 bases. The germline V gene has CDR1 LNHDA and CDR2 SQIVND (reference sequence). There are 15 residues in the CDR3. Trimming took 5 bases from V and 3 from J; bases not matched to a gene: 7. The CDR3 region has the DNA TGTGCCAGTAGTCGGACTAGGGAGCTCTACAATGAGCAGTTCTTC. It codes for CASSRTRELYNEQFF.

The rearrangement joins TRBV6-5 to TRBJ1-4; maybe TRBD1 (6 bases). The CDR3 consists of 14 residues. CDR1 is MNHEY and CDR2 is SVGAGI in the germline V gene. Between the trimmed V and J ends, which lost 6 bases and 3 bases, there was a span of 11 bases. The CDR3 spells CASSLDRSNEKLFF. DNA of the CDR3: TGTGCCAGCAGCCTCGACAGGTCTAATGAAAAACTGTTTTTT.

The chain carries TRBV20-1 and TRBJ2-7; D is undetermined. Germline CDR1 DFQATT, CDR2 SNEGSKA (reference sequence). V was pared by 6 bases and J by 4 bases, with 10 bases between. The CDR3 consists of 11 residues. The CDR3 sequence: CSAPDRYEQYF. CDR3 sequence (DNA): TGCAGTGCCCCGGACCGTTACGAGCAGTACTTC.

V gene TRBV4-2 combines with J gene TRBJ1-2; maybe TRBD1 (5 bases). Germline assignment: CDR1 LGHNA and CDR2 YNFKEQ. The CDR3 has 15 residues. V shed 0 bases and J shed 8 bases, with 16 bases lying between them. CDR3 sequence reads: CASSQDVRQREGYTF. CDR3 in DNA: TGTGCCAGCAGCCAAGATGTTAGACAGCGTGAGGGCTACACCTTC.